The TCR beta chain described here comes from a study of TIL therapy for anti-PD-1-resistant metastatic lung cancer. Study at large: Tumors carried a median about 1.6 non-synonymous mutations per megabase. Whole-study findings and limits: This highly selected cohort may not generalize to typical lung cancer patients.

A note on this clone: Its matching antigen is unknown.

The germline V and J ends were trimmed by 5 bases and 0 bases, with 14 bases remaining between them. This CDR3 spans 15 amino acids. Germline lookup yields CDR1 SGHTA and CDR2 FQGNSA. Sequencing used immunoSEQ v3. The method was immunoSEQ multiplex PCR; TCRdb's version includes in-frame clones alone and lacks a portion of them. The sample shows about 60,000 clones, over 75% of them seen only once. The time point was: pre-treatment sample, taken before nivolumab and TIL therapy. Stage 4 NSCLC adults joined between October 2017 and January 2020. The sequencing used blood, collected at baseline. This TCR was sampled from a person between 25 and 80 years old with non-small cell lung cancer. V gene TRBV7-2 combines with J gene TRBJ2-7; D might be TRBD1 (6 bases). The CDR3 loop reads CASSISGHNSYEQYF. For the CDR3, the DNA is TGTGCCAGCAGCATCTCGGGACACAACTCCTACGAGCAGTACTTC.